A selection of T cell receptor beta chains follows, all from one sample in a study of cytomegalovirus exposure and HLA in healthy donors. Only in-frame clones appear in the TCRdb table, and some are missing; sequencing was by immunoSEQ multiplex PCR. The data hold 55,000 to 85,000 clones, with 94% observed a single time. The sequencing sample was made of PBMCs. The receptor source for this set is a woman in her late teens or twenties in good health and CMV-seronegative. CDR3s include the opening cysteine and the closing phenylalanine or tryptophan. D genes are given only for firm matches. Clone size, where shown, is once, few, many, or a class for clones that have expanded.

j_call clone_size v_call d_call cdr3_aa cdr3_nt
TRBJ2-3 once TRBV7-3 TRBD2 CASSLGSGSSDTQYF TGTGCCAGCAGCTTAGGGAGCGGGAGTTCAGATACGCAGTATTTT
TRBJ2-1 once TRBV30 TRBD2 CAWSAGLAFPEQFF TGTGCCTGGAGTGCGGGACTAGCGTTTCCTGAGCAGTTCTTC
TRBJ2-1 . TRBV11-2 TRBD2 CASSQRESATQFF TGTGCCAGCAGCCAGCGGGAGTCGGCTACTCAGTTCTTC
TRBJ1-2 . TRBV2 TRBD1 CASSIGQGNYGYTF TGTGCCAGCAGCATTGGACAGGGGAACTATGGCTACACCTTC
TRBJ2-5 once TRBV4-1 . CASSPFGSETQYF TGCGCCAGCAGCCCTTTCGGGAGTGAGACCCAGTACTTC
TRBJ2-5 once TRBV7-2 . CASSLSRETQYF TGTGCCAGCAGCTTAAGTCGGGAGACCCAGTACTTC
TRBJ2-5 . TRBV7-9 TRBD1 CASSSRDRYQETQYF TGTGCCAGCAGCAGCAGGGACAGATATCAAGAGACCCAGTACTTC
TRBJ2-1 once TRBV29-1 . CSVVRNEQFF TGCAGCGTTGTTCGGAATGAGCAGTTCTTC
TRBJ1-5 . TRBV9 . CASSGTDTDQPQHF TGTGCCAGCAGCGGAACTGACACGGATCAGCCCCAGCATTTT
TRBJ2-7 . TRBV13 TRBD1 CASSPKGQGVYEQYF TGTGCCAGCAGCCCGAAGGGACAGGGGGTTTACGAGCAGTACTTC
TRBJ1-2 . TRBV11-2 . CASSLIRGKGESGYTF TGTGCCAGCAGCTTAATTCGGGGGAAAGGGGAAAGTGGCTACACCTTC
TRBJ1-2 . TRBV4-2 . CASSQESYGYTF TGTGCCAGCAGCCAAGAGTCATATGGCTACACCTTC
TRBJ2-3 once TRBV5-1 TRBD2 CASSISGGAKDTQYF TGCGCCAGCAGCATTAGCGGGGGGGCCAAGGATACGCAGTATTTT
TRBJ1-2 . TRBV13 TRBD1 CASSPQGAIGYTF TGTGCCAGCAGCCCACAGGGGGCGATTGGCTACACCTTC